This T cell receptor beta chain came from a study of human T cells and chemical hapten exposure. Study outcomes and limitations: Expanded TCRs grouped into significantly more large CDR3 similarity clusters than controls produced.

Time point denoted: patch test 1, 2 weeks after DPC sensitization. Treatment reported: therapeutic diphenylcyclopropenone sensitization with weekly scalp DPC. TCRdb analysed the RACE reads with MiXCR anew, one entry per CDR3 protein. The data contain around 190,000 distinct CDR3 sequences, under 25% of them singletons. As regards this clonotype: The antigen is not known.

Trimming removed 7 bases from V and 0 bases from J; junction bases left unmatched: 4. This CDR3 region has 14 residues. The chain joins TRBV12-3 or TRBV12-4 to TRBJ2-7; 9 bases line up with TRBD1. The sequencing used whole blood, collected in connection with sensitization to the hapten diphenylcyclopropenone (DPC). This clonotype was obtained from a woman aged 45-65 years with alopecia areata. Some clones in this sample may be carry-over from other donors' samples. The chain's CDR3 is CASTIQGASYEQYF. As DNA, the CDR3 is TGTGCCAGCACCATACAGGGGGCCTCCTACGAGCAGTACTTC.